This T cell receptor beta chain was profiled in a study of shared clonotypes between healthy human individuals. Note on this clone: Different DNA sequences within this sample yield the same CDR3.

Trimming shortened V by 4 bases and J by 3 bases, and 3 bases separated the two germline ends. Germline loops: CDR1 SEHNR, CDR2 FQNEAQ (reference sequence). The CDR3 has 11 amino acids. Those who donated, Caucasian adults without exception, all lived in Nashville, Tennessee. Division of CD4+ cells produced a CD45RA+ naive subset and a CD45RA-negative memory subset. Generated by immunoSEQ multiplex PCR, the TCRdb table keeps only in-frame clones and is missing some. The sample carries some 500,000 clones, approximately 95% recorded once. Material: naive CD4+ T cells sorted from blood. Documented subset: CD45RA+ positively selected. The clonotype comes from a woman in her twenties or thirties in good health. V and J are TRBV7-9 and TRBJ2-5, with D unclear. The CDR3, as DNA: TGTGCCAGCAGCTCCGAAGAGACCCAGTACTTC. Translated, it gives CASSSEETQYF.